A selection of T cell receptor beta chains follows, all from one sample in a study of blood T cell repertoires in COVID-19. Produced via immunoSEQ multiplex PCR; TCRdb's table is partial and in-frame only. Of fewer than 300,000 clones in the sample, around 81% were seen once. Specimen: peripheral blood. The receptors were sampled from an older person with COVID-19, enrolled during active disease. Both conserved end residues are part of each CDR3. Each record gives: J gene, clone size, D gene, V gene, CDR3 protein, CDR3 DNA. D genes are given only for firm matches. The size of a clone is reported for some rows only, either as once, few or many, or as a class for expanded clones.

j_gene: TRBJ2-1; abundance: once; d_gene: NA; v_gene: TRBV7-9; CDR3aa: CASRRDEQFF; CDR3nt: TGTGCCAGCAGGCGCGATGAGCAGTTCTTC
j_gene: TRBJ1-1; abundance: few; d_gene: NA; v_gene: TRBV7-8; CDR3aa: CASSFPNTGTSAFF; CDR3nt: TGTGCCAGCAGCTTCCCTAACACGGGGACATCTGCTTTCTTT
j_gene: TRBJ2-5; abundance: once; d_gene: NA; v_gene: TRBV6-2/TRBV6-3; CDR3aa: CASSLEGAGWETQYF; CDR3nt: TGTGCCAGCAGTTTGGAAGGGGCTGGATGGGAGACCCAGTACTTC
j_gene: TRBJ1-1; abundance: many; d_gene: NA; v_gene: TRBV9; CDR3aa: CASSAHKLGGVRNTEAFF; CDR3nt: TGTGCCAGCAGCGCTCATAAGCTGGGAGGGGTTCGGAACACTGAAGCTTTCTTT
j_gene: TRBJ1-1; abundance: NA; d_gene: TRBD1; v_gene: TRBV6-5; CDR3aa: CASSPTGGTEAFF; CDR3nt: TGTGCCAGCAGCCCGACAGGGGGCACTGAAGCTTTCTTT
j_gene: TRBJ1-3; abundance: NA; d_gene: NA; v_gene: TRBV6-6; CDR3aa: CASSYSGASGNTIYF; CDR3nt: TGTGCCAGCAGTTACTCGGGGGCTTCTGGAAACACCATATATTTT
j_gene: TRBJ2-1; abundance: once; d_gene: TRBD2; v_gene: TRBV5-1; CDR3aa: CASRPAGDWNEQFF; CDR3nt: TGCGCCAGTCGGCCCGCGGGAGATTGGAATGAGCAGTTCTTC
j_gene: TRBJ2-4; abundance: NA; d_gene: TRBD2; v_gene: TRBV18; CDR3aa: CASSPQREYIQYF; CDR3nt: TGTGCCAGCTCACCCCAGCGGGAGTACATTCAGTACTTC
j_gene: TRBJ2-1; abundance: NA; d_gene: NA; v_gene: TRBV5-6; CDR3aa: CASSRRLGPGVYEQFF; CDR3nt: TGTGCCAGCAGCCGTAGACTGGGGCCTGGTGTTTATGAGCAGTTCTTC
j_gene: TRBJ2-1; abundance: few; d_gene: TRBD2; v_gene: TRBV6-5; CDR3aa: CASSYPAGGGQFF; CDR3nt: TGTGCCAGCAGTTACCCCGCGGGCGGGGGGCAGTTCTTC
j_gene: TRBJ1-6; abundance: NA; d_gene: NA; v_gene: TRBV28; CDR3aa: CASQIRSGPLHF; CDR3nt: TGTGCCAGCCAAATCAGATCAGGACCCCTCCACTTT
j_gene: TRBJ1-2; abundance: NA; d_gene: TRBD1; v_gene: TRBV5-1; CDR3aa: CASSLVPDRGQGYTF; CDR3nt: TGCGCCAGCAGCTTGGTCCCGGACAGGGGGCAAGGCTACACCTTC
j_gene: TRBJ2-7; abundance: NA; d_gene: NA; v_gene: TRBV5-4; CDR3aa: CASSDAPNLAHEQYF; CDR3nt: TGTGCCAGCAGTGACGCCCCGAACCTAGCACACGAGCAGTACTTC
j_gene: TRBJ2-1; abundance: NA; d_gene: TRBD2; v_gene: TRBV28; CDR3aa: CASSTRGGVSGRAGRSYNEQFF; CDR3nt: TGTGCCAGCAGTACTAGGGGTGGTGTTAGCGGGAGGGCGGGTAGATCCTACAATGAGCAGTTCTTC
j_gene: TRBJ2-1; abundance: NA; d_gene: NA; v_gene: TRBV5-6; CDR3aa: CASSLRRLARYNEQFF; CDR3nt: TGTGCCAGCAGCTTAAGGCGCCTAGCGAGATACAATGAGCAGTTCTTC
j_gene: TRBJ1-1; abundance: NA; d_gene: NA; v_gene: TRBV28; CDR3aa: CASSPGILEGEAFF; CDR3nt: TGTGCCAGCAGCCCCGGGATACTAGAAGGTGAAGCTTTCTTT
j_gene: TRBJ1-6; abundance: NA; d_gene: TRBD1; v_gene: TRBV28; CDR3aa: CASAMRDRNSPLHF; CDR3nt: TGTGCCAGCGCGATGAGGGACAGGAATTCACCCCTCCACTTT